These 30 T cell receptor beta chains originate from one sample sequenced in a study of blood T cell repertoires in COVID-19 (dated by TCRdb to 2018 to 2020). The library was produced with the immunoSEQ multiplex PCR assay. This immuneACCESS table, as held by TCRdb, lists in-frame sequences with V and J called but not all clones. Of the missing ones, under half trace to an unresolved V gene in checked studies; the others have no known cause. The sample table holds over 20,000 clones, of which roughly 90% were seen once. Together, the top ten hold 6% of the sample. Sequences were obtained from peripheral blood. These receptor sequences come from a human donor in a cohort sampled during active COVID-19.

As regards this clone: Other DNA sequences in this specimen translate into the identical CDR3. The CDR3 DNA is TGTGCCAGCAGCCGTAATTCACCCCTCCACTTT. It encodes CASSRNSPLHF. The rearrangement joins TRBV28 to TRBJ1-6; no clear D gene. The germline gives CDR1 MDHEN, CDR2 SYDVKM. V lost 6 bases to trimming and J lost 6 bases, with 3 bases between them. The CDR3 has 11 amino acids.

This chain joins TRBV2 and TRBJ2-1, with 8 bases matching TRBD2. V lost 6 bases, J lost 8 bases, and 9 bases stayed unmatched. This CDR3 is 14 amino acids long. Germline CDR1 and CDR2: SNHLY and FYNNEI. CDR3 DNA: TGTGCCAGCAGGGAGACGGGAGGGCCCGATGAGCAGTTCTTC. This codes for CASRETGGPDEQFF. Using reference TRBV2 and TRBJ2-1 for the parts outside the CDR3, the full variable domain is EPEVTQTPSHQVTQMGQEVILRCVPISNHLYFYWYRQILGQKVEFLVSFYNNEISEKSEIFDDQFSVERPDGSNFTLKIRSTKLEDSAMYFCASRETGGPDEQFFGPGTRLTVL.

This chain uses TRBV11-2 with TRBJ2-7; D ambiguous. The CDR3 spans 16 residues. Trimming cost V 5 bases and J 2 bases, with 19 bases left between them. Germline V gene data show CDR1 as SGHAT and CDR2 as FQNNGV. The CDR3 DNA is TGTGCCAGCAGCCCCTTAGGCGGTATCCTAACCTACGAGCAGTACTTC. It translates to CASSPLGGILTYEQYF.

This clone has a single count. The chain recombines TRBV28 with TRBJ1-2; TRBD1 aligns across 11 bases. Trimming took 3 bases from V and 4 from J; bases not matched to a gene: 7. From germline, CDR1 is MDHEN and CDR2 SYDVKM. The CDR3 has 16 amino acids. CDR3 region: CASSFDPGQGVYGYTF. The CDR3 DNA follows: TGTGCCAGCAGTTTTGATCCGGGACAGGGGGTCTATGGCTACACCTTC.

The J gene is TRBJ1-1, the V gene TRBV2, with D perhaps matching TRBD1 (6 bases). Trimming stripped 4 bases from V and 2 bases from J, with 14 bases between. The CDR3 extends over 15 amino acids. Germline CDR1 and CDR2: SNHLY and FYNNEI. The CDR3, as DNA: TGTGCCAGCAGTGGGCAGGGGCTAGAAAACACTGAAGCTTTCTTT. Residues: CASSGQGLENTEAFF.

This sequence joins TRBV18 and TRBJ1-5; 8 bases are a match to TRBD1. Germline lookup yields CDR1 KGHSH and CDR2 LQKENI. The J segment lost 7 bases and the V segment lost 6 bases, leaving 14 bases of the junction unmatched. The CDR3 spans 16 residues. CDR3 amino acids: CASSPNIDRGEQPQHF. CDR3 coding DNA: TGTGCCAGCTCCCCTAACATCGACAGGGGAGAGCAGCCCCAGCATTTT.

The chain carries TRBV12-3 or TRBV12-4 and TRBJ2-1; no clear D gene. The CDR3 extends over 12 amino acids. Trimming removed 6 bases from V and 10 bases from J, with 13 bases in between. CDR3 loop: CASSPKLREQFF. The DNA for the CDR3 is TGTGCCAGCAGCCCTAAACTGAGGGAGCAGTTCTTC.

The chain links TRBV10-3 to TRBJ2-7, with TRBD1 identical over 8 bases. Germline CDR1 ENHRY, CDR2 SYGVKD. This CDR3 is built from 13 residues. V dropped 10 bases and J dropped 9; count of bases not matched to a gene: 14. The CDR3 loop is CASRDLDRVGQYF. The CDR3 nucleotides read TGTGCCAGCAGAGACTTGGACAGGGTCGGGCAGTACTTC.

The chain links TRBV7-8 to TRBJ2-7; 12 bases line up with TRBD2. From germline, CDR1 is SGHVS and CDR2 FQNEAQ. The CDR3 runs to 14 residues. Trimming removed 5 bases from V and 6 bases from J; junction bases left unmatched: 5. For the CDR3, the DNA is TGTGCCAGCAGCCGGCGGACTAGCGGGACCGAGCAGTACTTC. Encoded protein: CASSRRTSGTEQYF.

The V gene is TRBV19, the J gene TRBJ1-5; 7 bases are shared with TRBD1. The CDR3 loop spans 13 amino acids. In germline, CDR1 is LNHDA, CDR2 SQIVND (reference sequence). The V gene end was trimmed by 6 bases and the J gene end by 6 bases; junction bases not matched to a gene: 5. CDR3 DNA: TGTGCCAGTAGCGACAGGGTCGGTCAGCCCCAGCATTTT. Encoded protein: CASSDRVGQPQHF.

This rearrangement joins TRBV25-1 to TRBJ1-1, with 8 nucleotides matching TRBD1. The V gene's germline CDR1 is MGHDK and CDR2 SYGVNS. The CDR3 sequence is 14 residues long. The J segment lost 7 bases and the V segment lost 4 bases, leaving 8 bases of the junction unmatched. CDR3 DNA: TGTGCCAGCAGTGCCCTCGGACAGGGAGGTGAAGCTTTCTTT. Its protein is CASSALGQGGEAFF.

This chain joins TRBV7-9 and TRBJ2-2; D gene unclear. Germline V gene sequence: CDR1 SEHNR, CDR2 FQNEAQ (reference sequence). This CDR3 is 14 amino acids long. Trimming shortened V by 0 bases and J by 3 bases, and 5 bases separated the two germline ends. In DNA form, the CDR3 reads TGTGCCAGCAGCTTAGCCGGAGACACCGGGGAGCTGTTTTTT. Translating gives CASSLAGDTGELFF.

The genes are TRBV18 and TRBJ1-3; no firm D call. There are 14 residues in the CDR3. The V end was cut by 4 bases, the J end by 3 bases, with 10 bases between. Germline V gene lookup returns CDR1 KGHSH and CDR2 LQKENI. CDR3 protein: CASSLEQSGNTIYF. DNA for the CDR3: TGTGCCAGCTCACTCGAACAGAGTGGAAACACCATATATTTT.

This chain links TRBV7-3 with TRBJ2-7; 7 positions agree with TRBD1. In germline, CDR1 is SGHTA, CDR2 FQGTGA. The CDR3 covers 15 residues. V lost 5 bases, J lost 4 bases, and 11 bases stayed unmatched. CDR3 sequence: CASSPTGYRIYEQYF. The CDR3 DNA follows: TGTGCCAGCAGCCCGACAGGGTATAGAATTTACGAGCAGTACTTC.

The chain links TRBV9 to TRBJ1-5; no clear D gene. This CDR3 region has 17 residues. Germline V CDR1 and CDR2: SGDLS, YYNGEE. V lost 0 bases to trimming and J lost 7 bases, with 20 bases between them. The CDR3 DNA follows: TGTGCCAGCAGCGTAGGTGGGTTCAGGAAAGAGGGACAGCCCCAGCATTTT. Its protein product is CASSVGGFRKEGQPQHF.

V is TRBV27 and J is TRBJ2-7, with TRBD2 identical over 13 bases. This CDR3 has 15 amino acids. V was pared by 4 bases and J by 4 bases, with 4 bases of the junction left unmatched. Germline CDR1 is MNHEY and CDR2 is SMNVEV (reference sequence). Here the CDR3 DNA reads TGTGCCAGCAGTTCGGGACTAGCGGGACTATACGAGCAGTACTTC. It translates to CASSSGLAGLYEQYF.

The chain has TRBV12-3 or TRBV12-4 and TRBJ1-5; D gene uncertain. CDR3 length equals 13 residues. V was trimmed by 5 bases and J by 4 bases, leaving 9 bases between them. CDR3 coding DNA: TGTGCCAGCAGTGGCACGGAGAATCAGCCCCAGCATTTT. Protein sequence: CASSGTENQPQHF.

The CDR3 DNA sequence: TGCGCCAGCAGCTCAGGACTGCCAGCGGGAGGGCAAGAGACCCAGTACTTC. Its protein product is CASSSGLPAGGQETQYF. The V call is TRBV5-1, the J call TRBJ2-5; 10 nucleotides align to TRBD2. This CDR3 spans 17 amino acids. J lost 2 bases, V lost 3 bases, and 10 bases had no gene match. Germline V gene lookup returns CDR1 SGHRS and CDR2 YFSETQ.

The chain couples TRBV5-5 to TRBJ1-6; 7 bases match TRBD1. V lost 4 bases and J lost 9; bases outside the gene matches: 7. Germline V gives CDR1 SGHKS, CDR2 YYEKEE (reference sequence). The CDR3 runs 14 residues. CDR3 DNA: TGTGCCAGCAGCCTGGACAGGCTCGGTTCACCCCTCCACTTT. Translating it yields CASSLDRLGSPLHF.

The rearrangement links TRBV28 to TRBJ1-5, with D unclear. CDR1 is MDHEN and CDR2 is SYDVKM in the germline V gene. CDR3 length equals 12 residues. V shed 5 bases and J shed 2 bases, with 4 bases lying between them. Here the CDR3 reads CASSEGNQPQHF. Here the CDR3 DNA reads TGTGCCAGCAGTGAGGGCAATCAGCCCCAGCATTTT.

The V gene is TRBV28, the J gene TRBJ1-1; TRBD1 matches 9 bases. J was trimmed by 1 base and V by 2 bases; bases with no gene match: 5. The CDR3 spans 16 residues. Germline CDR1 is MDHEN and CDR2 is SYDVKM. The CDR3 here is CASSLLDRGPNTEAFF. For the CDR3, the DNA is TGTGCCAGCAGTTTACTGGACAGGGGTCCGAACACTGAAGCTTTCTTT.

This rearrangement joins TRBV13 to TRBJ2-1; 10 bases are shared with TRBD2. The trim removed 5 bases at V and 9 bases at J, leaving 13 bases unmatched. Germline CDR1 is PRHDT and CDR2 is FYEKMQ (reference sequence). The CDR3 is made up of 16 amino acids. CDR3 DNA sequence: TGTGCCAGCAGCGCGAGCGGGAGGGCCAGTTGGGGTGAGCAGTTCTTC. Translated: CASSASGRASWGEQFF.

Points on this clone: The sample carries other DNA sequences with the same CDR3. This chain uses TRBV7-3 with TRBJ1-2; a possible D gene is TRBD1 (6 bases). The CDR3 runs to 14 residues. Germline V gives CDR1 SGHTA, CDR2 FQGTGA. Trimming cost V 0 bases and J 7 bases, with 12 bases left between them. CDR3 nucleotide sequence: TGTGCCAGCAGCTTAACCCCAGGGGAGGGTGGCTACACCTTC. This sequence encodes CASSLTPGEGGYTF.

This clone is a singleton in its sample. The V gene is TRBV24-1, the J gene TRBJ2-2; TRBD1 aligns across 11 bases. This CDR3 is built from 16 residues. Trimming cost V 3 bases and J 3 bases; bases outside gene matches: 2. CDR1 is KGHDR, CDR2 SFDVKD, per germline. DNA of the CDR3: TGTGCCACCAGTGATCTGGGACAGGGGGACACCGGGGAGCTGTTTTTT. As protein: CATSDLGQGDTGELFF.

This clone appeared a few times. The chain recombines TRBV28 with TRBJ1-5; 8 bases match TRBD1. The CDR3 has 16 amino acids. Germline V gene data show CDR1 as MDHEN and CDR2 as SYDVKM. Germline trimming cut 1 base from V and 4 bases from J; bases unmatched to any gene: 6. CDR3 amino acids: CASSLSGQGANQPQHF. Written as DNA, the CDR3 is TGTGCCAGCAGTTTATCCGGTCAGGGGGCGAATCAGCCCCAGCATTTT. The whole variable domain, filled in from reference TRBV28 and TRBJ1-5, reads DVKVTQSSRYLVKRTGEKVFLECVQDMDHENMFWYRQDPGLGLRLIYFSYDVKMKEKGDIPEGYSVSREKKERFSLILESASTNQTSMYLCASSLSGQGANQPQHFGDGTRLSIL.

The chain carries TRBV28 and TRBJ2-1; tentative D call: TRBD2 (7 bases). CDR1 MDHEN and CDR2 SYDVKM come from the germline V gene. CDR3 length: 15 amino acids. V lost 6 bases to trimming and J lost 6 bases, with 18 bases between them. CDR3 DNA: TGTGCCAGCAGCCCCTTGGGGGGGCCGGTCAATGAGCAGTTCTTC. It translates to CASSPLGGPVNEQFF. Using reference TRBV28 and TRBJ2-1 for the parts outside the CDR3, the full variable domain is DVKVTQSSRYLVKRTGEKVFLECVQDMDHENMFWYRQDPGLGLRLIYFSYDVKMKEKGDIPEGYSVSREKKERFSLILESASTNQTSMYLCASSPLGGPVNEQFFGPGTRLTVL.

Only one count was recorded for this clone. This chain joins TRBV5-1 and TRBJ1-2; 9 bases agree with TRBD1. The CDR3 has 13 residues. Looked up from germline, CDR1 is SGHRS and CDR2 is YFSETQ. The J segment lost 4 bases and the V segment lost 5 bases, leaving 3 bases of the junction unmatched. The CDR3 region has the DNA TGCGCCAGCAGACAGGGGGCTGGCTATGGCTACACCTTC. It yields the protein CASRQGAGYGYTF.

This sequence joins TRBV3-1 (or the pseudogene TRBV3-2) and TRBJ2-3, with 11 positions matching TRBD2. The V gene's germline CDR1 is LGHDT and CDR2 YNNKEL (reference sequence). Unmatched junction bases numbered 4, after V lost 3 bases and J lost 2 bases. This CDR3 has 16 amino acids. The chain's CDR3 is CASSHGLAGSTDTQYF. CDR3 DNA: TGTGCCAGCAGCCATGGACTAGCGGGCTCCACAGATACGCAGTATTTT.

The chain has TRBV19 and TRBJ1-2; D gene uncertain. V was cut by 5 bases and J by 6 bases, with 10 bases left in between. The germline gives CDR1 LNHDA, CDR2 SQIVND (reference sequence). The CDR3 length is 12 residues. The CDR3 spells CASSSGADGYTF. The CDR3 bases are TGTGCCAGTAGTTCCGGTGCCGATGGCTACACCTTC.

This rearrangement joins TRBV5-8 to TRBJ2-1; 11 nucleotides agree with TRBD2. Germline values: CDR1 SGHTS, CDR2 YDEGEE. The trim removed 0 bases at V and 9 bases at J, leaving 2 bases unmatched. This CDR3 is 14 amino acids long. CDR3 amino acids: CASSLGLAGLEQFF. The CDR3 nucleotides are TGTGCCAGCAGCTTGGGACTAGCGGGGCTTGAGCAGTTCTTC.